This T cell receptor (beta chain) was obtained from a study of tumor-infiltrating lymphocytes in primary liver carcinoma. In its sample, this clonotype ranks as medium-sized. Reverse transcription of roughly 0.45 ug total RNA with a constant-region primer produced TCR beta cDNA. For TCR beta, libraries were produced by three nested multiplex PCR rounds using slightly modified ARM-PCR. Two initial PCR rounds of approximately 10 cycles each paired TRBV1-TRBV30 forward primers with a C-beta reverse primer. MiXCR, run by TCRdb on the multiplex PCR reads, gives a single entry per CDR3 protein. The table shows fewer than 250,000 distinct CDR3 sequences, with around four fifths occurring only once. Co-extracted RNA and DNA came from about 19-30 mg of unsorted bulk tissue. Germline V lookup: CDR1 SQVTM, CDR2 ANQGSEA. V shed 4 bases and J shed 7 bases, with 13 bases lying between them. The CDR3 contains 13 residues.

This clonotype was sampled from a man aged 35 to 55 with primary liver carcinoma and hepatitis B virus infection. Sequenced material: tumor tissue from primary liver carcinoma. This chain connects TRBV29-1 to TRBJ1-4, with TRBD1 as a possible D gene (6 bases). CDR3: CSVGRGRSEKLFF. The CDR3 nucleotides are TGCAGCGTTGGCCGGGGGCGGAGTGAAAAACTGTTTTTT. Full variable domain (rest looked up from reference TRBV29-1 and TRBJ1-4): SAVISQKPSRDICQRGTSLTIQCQVDSQVTMMFWYRQQPGQSLTLIATANQGSEATYESGFVIDKFPISRPNLTFSTLTVSNMSPEDSSIYLCSVGRGRSEKLFFGSGTQLSVL.